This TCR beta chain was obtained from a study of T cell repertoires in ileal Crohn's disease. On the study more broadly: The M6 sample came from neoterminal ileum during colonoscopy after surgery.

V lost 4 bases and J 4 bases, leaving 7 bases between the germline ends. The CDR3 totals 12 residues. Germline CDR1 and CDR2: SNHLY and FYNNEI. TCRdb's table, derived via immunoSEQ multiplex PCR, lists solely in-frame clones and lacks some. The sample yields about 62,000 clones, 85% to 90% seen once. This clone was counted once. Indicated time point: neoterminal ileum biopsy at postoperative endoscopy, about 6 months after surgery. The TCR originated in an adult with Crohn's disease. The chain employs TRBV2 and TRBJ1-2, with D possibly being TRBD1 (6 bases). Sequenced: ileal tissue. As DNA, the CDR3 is TGTGCCAGCAGTGGGACAGTCTATGGCTACACCTTC. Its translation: CASSGTVYGYTF.